One and the same sample provided the 18 T cell receptor beta chains below, sequenced in a study of T cell responses to AZD1222 COVID-19 vaccine. TCRdb's copy holds only in-frame clones and misses some; the assay was immunoSEQ multiplex PCR. The sample holds fewer than 70,000 clones; over 85% are singletons and the top ten take approximately 5.4%. Sequences were derived from peripheral blood, sampled on day 0 of AZD1222 vaccination. All receptors come from an adult in good health.

The V call is TRBV5-1, the J call TRBJ2-3, with 8 bases aligning to TRBD1. V shed 4 bases and J 0 bases; nucleotides not matched to a gene: 4. The germline V gene encodes CDR1 SGHRS and CDR2 YFSETQ. The length of the CDR3 is 15 residues. Written as DNA, the CDR3 is TGCGCCAGCAGCGTAGGACAGGGTAGCACAGATACGCAGTATTTT. Translated: CASSVGQGSTDTQYF. Using reference TRBV5-1 and TRBJ2-3 for the parts outside the CDR3, the full variable domain is KAGVTQTPRYLIKTRGQQVTLSCSPISGHRSVSWYQQTPGQGLQFLFEYFSETQRNKGNFPGRFSGRQFSNSRSEMNVSTLELGDSALYLCASSVGQGSTDTQYFGPGTRLTVL.

The chain couples TRBV27 to TRBJ2-2; D is undetermined. V gave up 6 bases and J gave up 6 bases, with 11 bases separating them. Germline V gene data show CDR1 as MNHEY and CDR2 as SMNVEV (reference sequence). The CDR3 sequence is 13 residues long. The CDR3: CASSPISPGELFF. The DNA of the CDR3 is TGTGCCAGCAGCCCAATTTCCCCCGGGGAGCTGTTTTTT.

This clone was counted once. The chain recombines TRBV29-1 with TRBJ1-2, with D unclear. Germline assignment: CDR1 SQVTM and CDR2 ANQGSEA. Deletions cut 5 bases from V and 4 bases from J, with 8 bases between. The CDR3 extends over 11 amino acids. The CDR3 protein is CSVRWSYGYTF. DNA for the CDR3: TGCAGCGTTAGATGGTCCTATGGCTACACCTTC.

V usage is TRBV10-3 and J usage is TRBJ1-1; D is possibly TRBD1 (5 bases). CDR1 and CDR2 from the germline V gene are ENHRY and SYGVKD. Trimming stripped 6 bases from V and 6 bases from J, with 14 bases between. The CDR3 is 13 residues long. The CDR3 DNA reads TGTGCCATCAGGGCAGGGACTAAGGCTGAAGCTTTCTTT. Its protein product is CAIRAGTKAEAFF.

CDR3 DNA sequence: TGTGCCAGCAGGAGGACACAATCACACTACGAGCAGTACTTC. It codes for CASRRTQSHYEQYF. The chain couples TRBV6-5 to TRBJ2-7, with D possibly TRBD1 on 5 matching bases. CDR1 is MNHEY, CDR2 SVGAGI, per germline. CDR3 length: 14 residues. Trimming removed 6 bases from V and 3 bases from J, with 15 bases in between.

A single count supports this clone. The chain uses TRBV5-4 and TRBJ1-2, with D perhaps TRBD1 (5 bases). The germline V and J ends were trimmed by 4 bases and 5 bases, with 15 bases remaining between them. This CDR3 contains 14 residues. Per the germline V gene, CDR1 is SGHNT and CDR2 is YYREEE (reference sequence). CDR3 nucleotide sequence: TGTGCCAGCAGCGGGGGGATACCCGAGTATGGCTACACCTTC. Its translation is CASSGGIPEYGYTF.

V is TRBV2 and J is TRBJ2-7; 9 bases are shared with TRBD2. The CDR3 runs 14 residues. Germline CDR1 reads SNHLY; CDR2 reads FYNNEI. Trimming cost V 8 bases and J 0 bases; bases outside gene matches: 5. The chain's CDR3 is CASQATSGSYEQYF. In nucleotides, the CDR3 is TGTGCCAGCCAGGCGACTAGCGGCTCCTACGAGCAGTACTTC.

This chain links TRBV7-2 with TRBJ1-3, with D perhaps matching TRBD1 (6 bases). V was trimmed by 7 bases and J by 3 bases, leaving 16 bases between them. Looked up from germline, CDR1 is SGHTA and CDR2 is FQGNSA. The CDR3 extends over 15 amino acids. CDR3 nucleotide sequence: TGTGCCAGCAAAATCTCAGGGGCCCATGGAAACACCATATATTTT. This codes for CASKISGAHGNTIYF.

The count of this clone is one. The chain couples TRBV5-1 to TRBJ2-3; the D is unclear. Germline CDR1 SGHRS, CDR2 YFSETQ. The CDR3 spans 19 residues. Trimming cost V 5 bases and J 2 bases, with 27 bases left between them. The CDR3 loop reads CASSQRAAASVDYTDTQYF. Here the CDR3 DNA reads TGCGCCAGCAGTCAACGAGCCGCAGCGAGCGTGGATTACACAGATACGCAGTATTTT. Drawing the rest from reference TRBV5-1 and TRBJ2-3, the complete variable domain is KAGVTQTPRYLIKTRGQQVTLSCSPISGHRSVSWYQQTPGQGLQFLFEYFSETQRNKGNFPGRFSGRQFSNSRSEMNVSTLELGDSALYLCASSQRAAASVDYTDTQYFGPGTRLTVL.

The chain joins TRBV7-8 to TRBJ2-7; D uncertain. The CDR3 totals 14 residues. With 5 bases removed from V and 0 bases from J, the gap between germline ends came to 11 bases. Germline CDR1 reads SGHVS; CDR2 reads FQNEAQ. The CDR3 sequence: CASSPVFSSYEQYF. The DNA for the CDR3 is TGTGCCAGCAGCCCCGTTTTCAGCTCCTACGAGCAGTACTTC.

The J gene is TRBJ2-1, the V gene TRBV6-1, with TRBD2 identical over 7 bases. With 0 bases clipped from V and 2 bases from J, the junction kept 4 bases outside the gene matches. Germline CDR1 and CDR2: MNHNS and SASEGT. This CDR3 spans 16 amino acids. CDR3 protein: CASSEAGGSPYNEQFF. The DNA for the CDR3 is TGTGCCAGCAGTGAAGCGGGAGGGTCCCCCTACAATGAGCAGTTCTTC.

The chain recombines TRBV19 with TRBJ2-7; 11 bases align to TRBD1. The CDR3 extends over 15 amino acids. Germline-derived CDR1 and CDR2 are LNHDA and SQIVND (reference sequence). The V segment lost 5 bases and the J segment 1 base; nucleotides outside the gene matches: 4. The CDR3 nucleotides are TGTGCCAGTAGTGGGGGACAGGGGGGATCCTACGAGCAGTACTTC. Protein sequence: CASSGGQGGSYEQYF.

The J gene is TRBJ1-2, the V gene TRBV5-4; 10 nucleotides match TRBD1. Germline V CDR1 and CDR2: SGHNT, YYREEE (reference sequence). V lost 0 bases and J lost 8; bases outside the gene matches: 4. This CDR3 spans 14 amino acids. As DNA, the CDR3 is TGTGCCAGCAGCTTGGTGGGGACAGGGGAAGGCTACACCTTC. This translates into CASSLVGTGEGYTF. The full variable domain, in which reference TRBV5-4 and TRBJ1-2 provide the parts outside the CDR3, is ETGVTQSPTHLIKTRGQQVTLRCSSQSGHNTVSWYQQALGQGPQFIFQYYREEENGRGNFPPRFSGLQFPNYSSELNVNALELDDSALYLCASSLVGTGEGYTFGSGTRLTVV.

This clone was seen only once. The chain uses TRBV20-1 and TRBJ1-2; D gene uncertain. The CDR3 runs to 11 residues. Germline V lookup: CDR1 DFQATT, CDR2 SNEGSKA (reference sequence). Trimming removed 2 bases from V and 1 base from J, with 2 bases in between. The CDR3 DNA reads TGCAGTGCTAGACATAACTATGGCTACACCTTC. The encoded protein is CSARHNYGYTF.

This chain joins TRBV24-1 and TRBJ2-2, with a weak D call TRBD1 (5 bases). V shed 0 bases and J shed 2 bases, with 12 bases lying between them. The CDR3 consists of 17 residues. The germline V gene encodes CDR1 KGHDR and CDR2 SFDVKD. The CDR3 protein is CATSDLAGLVNTGELFF. For the CDR3, the DNA is TGTGCCACCAGTGATTTGGCAGGGCTAGTTAACACCGGGGAGCTGTTTTTT.

With regard to this clone: This sample includes further DNA sequences coding for the same CDR3. The chain recombines TRBV3-1 (or the pseudogene TRBV3-2) with TRBJ1-1; the match to TRBD1 covers 7 bases. V trimming: 3 bases; J trimming: 8 bases; junction bases outside the gene matches: 6. The CDR3 is 13 residues long. The germline CDR1 and CDR2 sequences are LGHDT and YNNKEL (reference sequence). The CDR3 protein is CASSHRQGTEAFF. The CDR3 coding sequence is TGTGCCAGCAGCCATCGACAGGGAACAGAAGCTTTCTTT.

The chain has TRBV12-5 and TRBJ1-5, with D perhaps TRBD1 (6 bases). V was clipped by 1 base and J by 7 bases, with 17 bases between them. The CDR3 runs 16 residues. Germline CDR1 LGHNT, CDR2 FRNRAP. The chain's CDR3 is CASGLAPPGARQPQHF. The DNA of the CDR3 is TGTGCTAGTGGTTTGGCACCCCCGGGGGCCCGACAGCCCCAGCATTTT.

The chain combines TRBV19 with TRBJ1-5; no definite D call. The CDR3 has 16 amino acids. Trimming pared 2 bases from V and 4 bases from J, leaving 15 bases between. Germline CDR1 is LNHDA and CDR2 is SQIVND (reference sequence). In DNA, the CDR3 is TGTGCCAGTAGTATAAAGGACGGAAGCCATAATCAGCCCCAGCATTTT. The encoded protein is CASSIKDGSHNQPQHF.